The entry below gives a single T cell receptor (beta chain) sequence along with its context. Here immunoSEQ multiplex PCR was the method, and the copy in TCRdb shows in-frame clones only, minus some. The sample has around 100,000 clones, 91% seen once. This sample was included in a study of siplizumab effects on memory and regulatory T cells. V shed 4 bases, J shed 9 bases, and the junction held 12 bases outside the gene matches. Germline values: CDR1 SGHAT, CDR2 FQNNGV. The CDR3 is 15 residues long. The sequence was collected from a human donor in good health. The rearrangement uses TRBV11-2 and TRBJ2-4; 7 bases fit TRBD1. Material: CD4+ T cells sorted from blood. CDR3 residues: CASSYREGAGVIQYF. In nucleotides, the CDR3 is TGTGCCAGCAGCTATAGAGAGGGGGCAGGAGTCATTCAGTACTTC.